This T cell receptor (beta chain) was observed in a study of regulatory T cells in long-lasting Graves disease. General study findings and limits: Peripheral blood was the sole material, not thyroid tissue.

Comments on this clonotype: What it binds is not known.

Specified time point: persistent/refractory GD, antithyroid drugs over 5 years with positive TRAb. Isolated PBMC RNA provided the starting material for the TCR library. Relying on iRepertoire HTBI primers and Arm-PCR of CDR3 regions, the team built TCR beta libraries. In TCRdb, the multiplex PCR reads were re-called with MiXCR into one record per CDR3 protein. The sample includes 350,000 to 450,000 distinct CDR3 sequences, 21% seen only once; the top ten take 14%. The sequenced sample was peripheral blood mononuclear cells (PBMCs), obtained when the disease was refractory, from a patient treated with antithyroid drugs. This clonotype was sampled from a female donor with Graves disease.

CDR3 amino acids: CSARDSAGGPDEQYF. CDR3 nucleotides: TGCAGTGCTAGAGACTCAGCGGGAGGGCCCGACGAGCAGTACTTC. The V and J genes are TRBV20-1 and TRBJ2-7, with 10 bases matching TRBD2. Germline CDR1 and CDR2: DFQATT and SNEGSKA (reference sequence). V lost 0 bases, J lost 5 bases, and 7 bases stayed unmatched. The CDR3 totals 15 residues.